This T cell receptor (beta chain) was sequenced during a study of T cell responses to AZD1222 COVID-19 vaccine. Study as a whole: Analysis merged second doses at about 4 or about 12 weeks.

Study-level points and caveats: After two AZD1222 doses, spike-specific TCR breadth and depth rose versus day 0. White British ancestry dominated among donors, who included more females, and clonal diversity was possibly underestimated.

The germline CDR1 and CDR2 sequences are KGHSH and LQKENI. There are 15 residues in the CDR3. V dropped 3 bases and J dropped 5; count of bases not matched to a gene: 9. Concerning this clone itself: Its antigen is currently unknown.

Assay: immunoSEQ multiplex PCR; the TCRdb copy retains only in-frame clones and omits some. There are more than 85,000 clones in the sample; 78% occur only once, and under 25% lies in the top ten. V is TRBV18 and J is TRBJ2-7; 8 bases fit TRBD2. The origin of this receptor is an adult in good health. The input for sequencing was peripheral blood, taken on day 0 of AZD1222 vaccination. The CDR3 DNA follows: TGTGCCAGCTCACCCGTTAGCGGGATGGGAAACGAGCAGTACTTC. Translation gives CASSPVSGMGNEQYF.